This entry describes one T cell receptor (beta chain). Its specificity is not known. The CDR3 extends over 16 amino acids. Germline CDR1 SGHAT, CDR2 FQNNGV. V was trimmed by 1 base and J by 5 bases, leaving 17 bases between them. This record belongs to a study of T cell responses to AZD1222 COVID-19 vaccine. Findings of the study overall: A mostly white British donor set with more females was recruited, and clonal diversity was possibly underestimated. Reportedly, nearly half the spike-specific TCRs target unmutated variant regions. Breadth and depth of Spike-specific TCRs rose after two AZD1222 doses. The number of AZD1222 recipients seropositive at baseline was only six.

Produced via immunoSEQ multiplex PCR; TCRdb's table is partial and in-frame only. The top ten hold 6.9% of the sample, which has 100,000 to 150,000 clones, 90% seen once. This clonotype was sampled from an adult in good health. The specimen was peripheral blood, collected on day 0 of AZD1222 vaccination. This sequence joins TRBV11-2 and TRBJ2-5, with D tentatively TRBD1 (6 bases). The CDR3 DNA is TGTGCCAGCAGCTTAGGGCTACAGGGCAGGGGCGAGACCCAGTACTTC. Protein product: CASSLGLQGRGETQYF.